Shown below are 23 T cell receptor beta chains from a single sample sequenced in a study of blood T cell repertoires in COVID-19. The repertoire was sequenced with immunoSEQ multiplex PCR; TCRdb's copy has only in-frame clones and lacks some. The table shows roughly 57,000 clones, with 80% to 95% occurring only once. The source material was peripheral blood. These receptors originate from a man at least 80 years old with acute or convalescent COVID-19.

The chain carries TRBV6-2 or TRBV6-3 and TRBJ2-7, with a tentative D call TRBD2 (6 bases). The V and J ends lost 2 bases and 2 bases respectively, with 13 bases between them. The CDR3 is made up of 15 amino acids. Germline CDR1 MNHEY, CDR2 SVGEGT. The CDR3 is CASSYDRGSTYEQYF. The CDR3 DNA is TGTGCCAGCAGTTACGATCGGGGGAGCACCTACGAGCAGTACTTC.

The chain is built from TRBV5-6 and TRBJ1-2; 7 bases match TRBD1. The trim removed 0 bases at V and 6 bases at J, leaving 2 bases unmatched. This CDR3 spans 13 amino acids. Germline V gene sequence: CDR1 SGHDT, CDR2 YYEEEE. Written as DNA, the CDR3 is TGTGCCAGCAGCTTGGGGCAGGGGGATGGCTACACCTTC. Amino acids: CASSLGQGDGYTF.

This rearrangement joins TRBV2 to TRBJ1-6; the match to TRBD1 covers 9 bases. V gave up 4 bases and J gave up 7 bases; unmatched junction bases: 11. Germline-derived CDR1 and CDR2 are SNHLY and FYNNEI. This CDR3 is built from 17 residues. CDR3 sequence (DNA): TGTGCCAGCAGTGTAGGGACAGGGTTTTTGGGAAATTCACCCCTCCACTTT. Amino acid sequence: CASSVGTGFLGNSPLHF.

V is TRBV5-6 and J is TRBJ2-7, with 9 bases aligning to TRBD1. Germline CDR1 reads SGHDT; CDR2 reads YYEEEE. This CDR3 region has 14 residues. Trimming took 3 bases from V and 5 from J; bases not matched to a gene: 6. In DNA, the CDR3 is TGTGCCAGCAGCTCACAGGGGGCGCCCCACGAGCAGTACTTC. Translation gives CASSSQGAPHEQYF.

The rearrangement joins TRBV6-1 to TRBJ2-5; D gene ambiguous. The CDR3 length is 14 residues. Germline lookup yields CDR1 MNHNS and CDR2 SASEGT. The V end was cut by 2 bases, the J end by 4 bases, with 11 bases between. The CDR3 protein is CASSESGGRETQYF. The CDR3 DNA follows: TGTGCCAGCAGTGAATCGGGTGGAAGAGAGACCCAGTACTTC.

The chain recombines TRBV9 with TRBJ1-5, with D perhaps TRBD1 (5 bases). Trimming removed 3 bases at V and 0 bases at J, with 7 bases between. This CDR3 is built from 14 residues. Germline CDR1 reads SGDLS; CDR2 reads YYNGEE. The CDR3 loop reads CASSGQGSNQPQHF. Here the CDR3 DNA reads TGTGCCAGCAGCGGCCAGGGTAGCAATCAGCCCCAGCATTTT.

The genes are TRBV19 and TRBJ1-5; D gene unclear. Trimming removed 7 bases at V and 5 bases at J, with 21 bases between. Germline loops: CDR1 LNHDA, CDR2 SQIVND (reference sequence). This CDR3 contains 16 residues. Here the CDR3 reads CASTSWRLSRDQPQHF. The DNA of the CDR3 is TGTGCCAGTACCTCCTGGAGACTCTCACGGGATCAGCCCCAGCATTTT.

The rearrangement joins TRBV7-2 to TRBJ2-1; 10 bases are a match to TRBD2. J was trimmed by 3 bases and V by 5 bases; bases with no gene match: 4. Germline lookup yields CDR1 SGHTA and CDR2 FQGNSA. This CDR3 spans 15 amino acids. In DNA form, the CDR3 reads TGTGCCAGCAGCCTTAGCGGGGGGCACTACAATGAGCAGTTCTTC. Protein sequence: CASSLSGGHYNEQFF.

This rearrangement joins TRBV24-1 to TRBJ1-1; 7 bases agree with TRBD1. The V gene's germline CDR1 is KGHDR and CDR2 SFDVKD. The CDR3 sequence is 12 residues long. The ends lost 3 bases at V and 8 bases at J; junction bases unmatched: 2. In DNA form, the CDR3 reads TGTGCCACCAGTGATCCGACAGGGGAAGCTTTCTTT. Translation: CATSDPTGEAFF.

The V call is TRBV6-4, the J call TRBJ1-6; TRBD1 agrees at 8 bases. The CDR3 has 14 amino acids. Germline V CDR1 and CDR2: MRHNA, SNTAGT. Trimming cost V 6 bases and J 10 bases; bases outside gene matches: 8. DNA of the CDR3: TGTGCCAGCAGCAAGGACAGGGCGGGGTCACCCCTCCACTTT. It translates to CASSKDRAGSPLHF.

This chain connects TRBV11-1 to TRBJ2-3; 10 bases agree with TRBD1. V lost 5 bases to trimming and J lost 0 bases; unmatched junction nucleotides: 2. Germline V gene data show CDR1 as SGHAT and CDR2 as FQDESV (reference sequence). The CDR3 is 15 residues long. For the CDR3, the DNA is TGTGCCAGCAGCCCGGGACAGGGGAGCACAGATACGCAGTATTTT. Its translation is CASSPGQGSTDTQYF.

The chain uses TRBV15 and TRBJ2-7; the D is unclear. V was trimmed by 0 bases and J by 1 base, leaving 7 bases between them. This CDR3 is 14 amino acids long. Germline V gene sequence: CDR1 LNHNV, CDR2 YYDKDF (reference sequence). Written as DNA, the CDR3 is TGTGCCACCAGCAGAGATCCAGGATCCTACGAGCAGTACTTC. Protein sequence: CATSRDPGSYEQYF.

The gene calls are TRBV15 and TRBJ2-4, with TRBD1 as a possible D gene (6 bases). The CDR3 contains 15 residues. Trimming took off 1 base at V and 3 bases at J, with 10 bases between the two ends. CDR1 is LNHNV and CDR2 is YYDKDF in the germline V gene (reference sequence). The CDR3 loop reads CATSRGGGVKNIQYF. The CDR3 DNA sequence: TGTGCCACCAGCAGAGGAGGGGGAGTCAAAAACATTCAGTACTTC.

This chain links TRBV24-1 with TRBJ2-1; 7 nucleotides line up with TRBD2. The length of the CDR3 is 16 residues. CDR1 and CDR2 (germline): KGHDR, SFDVKD. V shed 3 bases and J 1 base; nucleotides not matched to a gene: 5. The CDR3 loop is CATSDEVGGSYNEQFF. The DNA of the CDR3 is TGTGCCACCAGTGATGAGGTGGGGGGGTCCTACAATGAGCAGTTCTTC.

The chain has TRBV7-2 and TRBJ2-3, with TRBD2 as a possible D gene (6 bases). CDR1 is SGHTA and CDR2 is FQGNSA in the germline V gene. The ends were cut back, 1 base at V and 0 bases at J, with 14 bases in the middle. The CDR3 sequence is 17 residues long. This CDR3 reads CASSLVAGRTSTDTQYF. The CDR3 bases are TGTGCCAGCAGCTTAGTGGCGGGGAGGACTAGCACAGATACGCAGTATTTT.

The chain carries TRBV6-1 and TRBJ1-1; 7 bases are shared with TRBD1. CDR1 MNHNS and CDR2 SASEGT come from the germline V gene. J was trimmed by 6 bases and V by 1 base; bases with no gene match: 8. This CDR3 spans 15 amino acids. The CDR3 here is CASSEEVQGISEAFF. The CDR3, as DNA: TGTGCCAGCAGTGAAGAGGTACAGGGGATCTCTGAAGCTTTCTTT.

This clone has a single count. The chain combines TRBV5-1 with TRBJ1-4, with 7 bases lining up with TRBD1. After removal of 3 bases from V and 7 bases from J, the junction contained 6 bases not matched to a gene. The CDR3 spans 14 residues. Germline CDR1 reads SGHRS; CDR2 reads YFSETQ. CDR3 coding DNA: TGCGCCAGCAGCTCCTCGACAGGGCCTGAAAAACTGTTTTTT. Translating gives CASSSSTGPEKLFF.

The chain links TRBV24-1 to TRBJ2-3, with TRBD2 matching 9 bases. The trim removed 2 bases at V and 4 bases at J, leaving 6 bases unmatched. This CDR3 spans 16 amino acids. From germline, CDR1 is KGHDR and CDR2 SFDVKD. CDR3 in DNA: TGTGCCACCAGTGATTCGCCTAGCGGGGCAGCAGATACGCAGTATTTT. Its protein product is CATSDSPSGAADTQYF.

The chain has TRBV30 and TRBJ1-2; D call uncertain. This CDR3 comprises 14 residues. Germline CDR1 GTSNPN, CDR2 SVGIG (reference sequence). The V end lost 3 bases, the J end lost 4 bases, and 15 bases lay between the germline ends. The CDR3 here is CAWRSPGSGYGYTF. CDR3 DNA sequence: TGTGCCTGGAGGTCGCCCGGGTCGGGCTATGGCTACACCTTC.

This sequence joins TRBV2 and TRBJ1-5; the match to TRBD1 covers 9 bases. The CDR3 totals 13 residues. The trim removed 6 bases at V and 6 bases at J, leaving 3 bases unmatched. Germline V gives CDR1 SNHLY, CDR2 FYNNEI. The CDR3 loop is CASRDRGPQPQHF. CDR3 nucleotides: TGTGCCAGCAGGGACAGGGGTCCTCAGCCCCAGCATTTT.

The chain carries TRBV30 and TRBJ2-3; TRBD2 matches 12 bases. The trim removed 6 bases at V and 6 bases at J, leaving 7 bases unmatched. The CDR3 extends over 14 amino acids. Per the germline V gene, CDR1 is GTSNPN and CDR2 is SVGIG (reference sequence). The CDR3: CACRTSGMGDTQYF. As DNA, the CDR3 is TGTGCCTGTAGGACTAGCGGGATGGGGGATACGCAGTATTTT.

The chain recombines TRBV30 with TRBJ2-7, with TRBD1 matching over 10 bases. The CDR3 extends over 14 amino acids. Germline CDR1 GTSNPN, CDR2 SVGIG (reference sequence). J gave up 3 bases and V 5 bases, and 7 bases lay outside the gene matches. CDR3 nucleotides: TGTGCCTGGGAGTCGGGACAGGGGCACTACGAGCAGTACTTC. Its translation: CAWESGQGHYEQYF.

The chain has TRBV11-2 and TRBJ1-2, with D hard to call. The V end was cut by 4 bases, the J end by 1 base, with 4 bases between. The CDR3 length is 12 residues. Germline CDR1 reads SGHAT; CDR2 reads FQNNGV. CDR3: CASSSINYGYTF. The DNA of the CDR3 is TGTGCCAGCAGCTCAATTAACTATGGCTACACCTTC.